Here is one T cell receptor beta chain with its context. Its antigen is as yet unknown. V shed 6 bases, J shed 2 bases, and the junction held 8 bases outside the gene matches. Germline V gene sequence: CDR1 SNHLY, CDR2 FYNNEI. CDR3 length: 15 amino acids. Isolated RNA was reverse transcribed into cDNA used as the sequencing template. Using immunoSEQ multiplex PCR, the repertoire was profiled, and TCRdb retains in-frame clones only, with some absent. This sample has approximately 130,000 clones, with roughly 50% found just once. This record belongs to a study of CD8+ T cells in alopecia areata. Study results and caveats: Mice gave a clearer picture of TCR sharing than patients did, possibly for HLA-related reasons. Scalp data also include sequences from resident alphabeta T cells of normal skin.

The TCR comes from a human donor with alopecia areata. Material: NKG2D-low CD8+ T cells sorted from blood. V is TRBV2 and J is TRBJ2-3, with 7 bases identical to TRBD1. The CDR3 spells CASSAGTDYTDTQYF. In nucleotides, the CDR3 is TGTGCCAGCAGCGCCGGGACAGACTACACAGATACGCAGTATTTT.